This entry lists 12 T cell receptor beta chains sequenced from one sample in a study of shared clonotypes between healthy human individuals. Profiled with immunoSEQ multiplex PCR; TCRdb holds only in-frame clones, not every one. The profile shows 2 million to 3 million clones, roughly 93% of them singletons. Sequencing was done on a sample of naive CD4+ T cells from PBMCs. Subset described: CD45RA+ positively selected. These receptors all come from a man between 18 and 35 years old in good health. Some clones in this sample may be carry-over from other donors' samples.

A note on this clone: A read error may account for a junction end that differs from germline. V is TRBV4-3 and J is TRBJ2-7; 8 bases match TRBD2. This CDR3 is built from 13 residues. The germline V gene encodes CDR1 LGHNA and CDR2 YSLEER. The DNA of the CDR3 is TGCGCCAGCAGCCAAGAGTGTAGGACTAGCAACTGCTTC. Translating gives CASSQECRTSNCF.

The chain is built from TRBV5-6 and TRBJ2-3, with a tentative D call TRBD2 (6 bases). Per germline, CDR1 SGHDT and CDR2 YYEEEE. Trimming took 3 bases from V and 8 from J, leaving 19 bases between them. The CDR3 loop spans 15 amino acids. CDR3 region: CASSWAGPQAGTQYF. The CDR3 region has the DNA TGTGCCAGCAGCTGGGCGGGCCCCCAAGCGGGTACGCAGTATTTT.

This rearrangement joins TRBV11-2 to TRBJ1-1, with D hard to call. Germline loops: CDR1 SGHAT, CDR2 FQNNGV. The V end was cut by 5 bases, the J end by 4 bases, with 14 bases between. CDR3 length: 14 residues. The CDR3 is CASSRSMGSTEAFF. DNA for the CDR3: TGTGCCAGCAGCCGATCGATGGGGTCCACTGAAGCTTTCTTT.

The CDR3 loop reads CASSGGGKAQETQYF. CDR3 in DNA: TGCGCCAGCAGTGGAGGGGGAAAGGCCCAAGAGACCCAGTACTTC. The chain carries TRBV10-1 and TRBJ2-5, with D possibly TRBD1 on 6 matching bases. V lost 4 bases to trimming and J lost 1 base, with 13 bases between them. Germline CDR1 WNHNN, CDR2 SYGVQD (reference sequence). The CDR3 loop spans 15 amino acids.

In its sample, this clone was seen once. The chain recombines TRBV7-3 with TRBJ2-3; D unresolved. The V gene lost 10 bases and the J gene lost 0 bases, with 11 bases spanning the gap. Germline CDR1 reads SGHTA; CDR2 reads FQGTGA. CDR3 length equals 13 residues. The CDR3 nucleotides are TGTGCCACGGCTTCGGCTAGCACAGATACGCAGTATTTT. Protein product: CATASASTDTQYF.

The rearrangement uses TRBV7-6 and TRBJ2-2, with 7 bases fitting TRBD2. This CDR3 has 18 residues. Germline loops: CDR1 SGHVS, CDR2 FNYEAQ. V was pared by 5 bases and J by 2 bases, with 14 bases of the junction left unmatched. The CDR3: CASSGRASGKTNTGELFF. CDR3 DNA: TGTGCCAGCAGCGGCCGCGCTAGCGGAAAAACAAACACCGGGGAGCTGTTTTTT.

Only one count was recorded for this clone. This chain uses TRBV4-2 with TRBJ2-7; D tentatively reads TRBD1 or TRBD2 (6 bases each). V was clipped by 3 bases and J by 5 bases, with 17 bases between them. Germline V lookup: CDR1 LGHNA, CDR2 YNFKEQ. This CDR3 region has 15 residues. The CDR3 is CASSQGGGRPHEQYF. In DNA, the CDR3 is TGTGCCAGCAGCCAGGGGGGCGGACGTCCTCACGAGCAGTACTTC.

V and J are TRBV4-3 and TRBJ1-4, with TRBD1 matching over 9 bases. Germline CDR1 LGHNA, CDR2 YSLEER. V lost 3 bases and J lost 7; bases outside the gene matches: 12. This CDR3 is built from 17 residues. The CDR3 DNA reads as TGCGCCAGCAGCCACTTCCTCACAGGGGGCGCGGGTGAAAAACTGTTTTTT. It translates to CASSHFLTGGAGEKLFF.

In nucleotides, the CDR3 is TGTGCCATCAGTGTACAGAGGACAGATACGCAGTATTTT. This translates into CAISVQRTDTQYF. J is TRBJ2-3 and V is TRBV10-3; D uncertain. With 4 bases removed from V and 3 bases from J, the gap between germline ends came to 8 bases. The CDR3 extends over 13 amino acids. The germline gives CDR1 ENHRY, CDR2 SYGVKD.

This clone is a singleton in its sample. CDR3 region: CASSIEARSYSIAELFF. The CDR3 nucleotides read TGTGCCAGTAGTATAGAGGCTAGGTCGTACAGTATCGCAGAGCTGTTTTTT. V gene TRBV19 combines with J gene TRBJ2-2, with D unresolved. This CDR3 comprises 17 residues. Per germline, CDR1 LNHDA and CDR2 SQIVND (reference sequence). With 0 bases removed from V and 11 bases from J, the gap between germline ends came to 22 bases.

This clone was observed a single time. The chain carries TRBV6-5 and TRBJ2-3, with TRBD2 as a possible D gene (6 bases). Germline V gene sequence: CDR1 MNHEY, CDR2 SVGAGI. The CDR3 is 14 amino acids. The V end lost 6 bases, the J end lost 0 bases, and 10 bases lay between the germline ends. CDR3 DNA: TGTGCCAGCAGGTCGGAGGGCAGCACAGATACGCAGTATTTT. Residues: CASRSEGSTDTQYF.

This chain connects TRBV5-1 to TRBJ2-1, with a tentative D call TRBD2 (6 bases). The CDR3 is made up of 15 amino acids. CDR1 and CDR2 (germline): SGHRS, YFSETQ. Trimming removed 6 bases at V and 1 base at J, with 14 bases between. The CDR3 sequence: CASTSGTESYNEQFF. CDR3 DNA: TGCGCCAGCACCTCCGGGACTGAATCCTACAATGAGCAGTTCTTC.